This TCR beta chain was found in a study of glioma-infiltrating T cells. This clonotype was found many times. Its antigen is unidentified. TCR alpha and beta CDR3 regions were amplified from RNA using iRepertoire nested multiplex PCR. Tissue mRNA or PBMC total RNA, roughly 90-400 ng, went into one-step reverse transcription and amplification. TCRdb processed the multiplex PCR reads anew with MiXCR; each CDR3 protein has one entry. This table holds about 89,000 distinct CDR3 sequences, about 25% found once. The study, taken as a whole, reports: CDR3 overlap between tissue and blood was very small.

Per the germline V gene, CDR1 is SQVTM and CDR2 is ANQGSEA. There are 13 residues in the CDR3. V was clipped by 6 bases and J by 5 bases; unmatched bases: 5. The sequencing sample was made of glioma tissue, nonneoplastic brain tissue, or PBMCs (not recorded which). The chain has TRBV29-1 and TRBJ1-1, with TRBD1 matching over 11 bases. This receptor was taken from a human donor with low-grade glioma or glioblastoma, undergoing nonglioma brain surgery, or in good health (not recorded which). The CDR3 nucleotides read TGCAGCGTCAGGACAGGGGGCGAGACTGAAGCTTTCTTT. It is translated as CSVRTGGETEAFF.